This T cell receptor (beta chain) was observed in a study of T cell repertoires in cytomegalovirus infection (dated by TCRdb to about 2019). Context from the whole study: Donor HLA type was relevant to the analysis, as public TCR beta signatures indicated carriage of CMV infection together with the matching HLA type. Results the study describes overall, beyond this receptor: The ex vivo response was dominated by HLA-C-restricted CMV-specific TCR beta clonotypes, which also provided the single most frequent clonotype in two of eight donors. In both this cohort and an independent cohort of 352 donors, the cumulative frequency of public TCR beta family members distinguished carriers of CMV infection plus the relevant HLA type.

Taken from cysteine to phenylalanine, the CDR3 has 12 residues. Only CDR3 DNA remains: 36 bases, in frame from the first base. CDR1 is given as MNHEY and CDR2 as SVGEGT, both from the germline V gene. V sheds 5 bases and J sheds 9 bases, leaving 11 bases between their ends. Sequencing instrument: Illumina HiSeq 1500. The raw public data were reprocessed by TCRdb itself: fastp quality trimming at Q25, MiXCR clonotype calling, in-frame beta chains only. Identical CDR3 protein sequences are pooled into one entry, listed with their most common genes and DNA. The sample table contains 200,000 to 300,000 distinct CDR3 sequences; only one count was recorded for 9.1% of them. The ten largest clones add up to about 15% of the sample. This clonotype appeared a few times. Its antigen is not yet known. Base qualities are not recorded, but no much larger clone differs from it by a single base.

The sequencing sample was made of PBMCs. The sequence was obtained from a human donor in good health (CMV status not recorded). Some clones in this sample may be carry-over from other donors' samples. Recombination joined TRBV6-2 or TRBV6-3 with TRBJ2-1, with an unclear D gene assignment. The CDR3 has the sequence CASSTSPTEQFF. The nucleotide sequence reads as follows: TGTGCCAGCAGTACCTCACCTACTGAGCAGTTCTTC.